Sequencing of this T cell receptor (beta chain) was carried out in a study of shared clonotypes between healthy human individuals. Here immunoSEQ multiplex PCR was the method, and the copy in TCRdb shows in-frame clones only, minus some. The sample lists more than 2,000,000 clones, approximately 90% occurring once. The CDR3 spans 14 residues. The V end was cut by 2 bases, the J end by 2 bases, with 7 bases between. Germline CDR1 reads MDHEN; CDR2 reads SYDVKM. This chain links TRBV28 with TRBJ1-5; D gene ambiguous. The sequence was collected from a man younger than 35 in good health. Specimen: naive CD4+ T cells sorted from blood. Regarding subset: CD45RA+ positively selected. The CDR3: CASSLPGGNQPQHF. The CDR3 nucleotides read TGTGCCAGCAGTTTACCAGGAGGCAATCAGCCCCAGCATTTT.